The 23 T cell receptor beta chains reported below all come from one sample, sequenced in a study of CD8+CD57+ T cells in acquired aplastic anemia. TCR beta VDJ and CDR3 profiling used genomic DNA as template. TCRdb itself ran the reads through MiXCR, one entry per CDR3 protein. The table includes under 200,000 distinct CDR3 sequences, roughly half detected once. CD8+CD57+ cell expansion had been shown by flow cytometry in patients chosen for sequencing. The material sequenced was sorted CD4+, CD8+, or CD8+CD57+ T cells (not recorded which) from PBMCs. All receptors derive from a human donor with aplastic anemia.

V is TRBV12-3 or TRBV12-4 and J is TRBJ2-1; 14 bases agree with TRBD2. J was trimmed by 8 bases and V by 6 bases; bases with no gene match: 9. This CDR3 comprises 16 residues. The CDR3 DNA reads TGTGCCAGCAGGCCCGGGACTAGCGGGAGATTCCATGAGCAGTTCTTC. Translated, it gives CASRPGTSGRFHEQFF.

The table lists this clonotype with many counts. The V and J genes are TRBV4-1 and TRBJ2-7, with D possibly TRBD1 on 6 matching bases. Germline lookup yields CDR1 MGHRA and CDR2 YSYEKL. The CDR3 loop spans 14 amino acids. Trimming cost V 0 bases and J 5 bases, with 11 bases left between them. This CDR3 is CASSQDNRVDEQYF. DNA of the CDR3: TGCGCCAGCAGCCAAGATAACAGGGTTGACGAGCAGTACTTC.

The rearrangement links TRBV4-1 to TRBJ2-3; no clear D gene. CDR3 length equals 14 residues. Germline V lookup: CDR1 MGHRA, CDR2 YSYEKL. Trimming left V 0 bases short and J 3 bases short, with 7 bases between. DNA for the CDR3: TGCGCCAGCAGCCAAGATCCGGCGACAGATACGCAGTATTTT. Protein product: CASSQDPATDTQYF.

CDR3 sequence reads: CATSLLHHNEQFF. The CDR3 DNA reads TGTGCCACCAGCTTGCTACATCACAATGAGCAGTTCTTC. The genes are TRBV15 and TRBJ2-1, with no clear D. This CDR3 has 13 residues. With 5 bases removed from V and 5 bases from J, the gap between germline ends came to 10 bases. Germline assignment: CDR1 LNHNV and CDR2 YYDKDF (reference sequence).

This clonotype appeared many times. The V gene is TRBV13, the J gene TRBJ1-2; D may be TRBD1 (5 bases). The CDR3 length is 13 residues. Germline V CDR1 and CDR2: PRHDT, FYEKMQ (reference sequence). Trimming took off 5 bases at V and 3 bases at J, with 10 bases between the two ends. The CDR3 DNA is TGTGCCAGCAGCGTGGGGGGAGACTATGGCTACACCTTC. Its protein is CASSVGGDYGYTF.

This clonotype was seen a handful of times. The V call is TRBV15, the J call TRBJ2-5, with 8 bases that match TRBD2. CDR1 and CDR2 from the germline V gene are LNHNV and YYDKDF (reference sequence). The CDR3 contains 15 residues. The V and J ends lost 0 bases and 4 bases, in that order; junction bases with no gene match: 4. CDR3 loop: CATSREVAGRETQYF. CDR3 nucleotide sequence: TGTGCCACCAGCAGAGAAGTAGCGGGGAGAGAGACCCAGTACTTC. The full variable domain, with the rest looked up from reference TRBV15 and TRBJ2-5, is DAMVIQNPRYQVTQFGKPVTLSCSQTLNHNVMYWYQQKSSQAPKLLFHYYDKDFNNEADTPDNFQSRRPNTSFCFLDIRSPGLGDTAMYLCATSREVAGRETQYFGPGTRLLVL.

This clonotype was observed at least ten times. V and J are TRBV7-9 and TRBJ1-2; D not resolved. Germline CDR1 SEHNR, CDR2 FQNEAQ (reference sequence). The CDR3 totals 16 residues. The germline V and J ends were trimmed by 7 bases and 0 bases, with 18 bases remaining between them. The CDR3: CASTSTAGRTNYGYTF. In DNA form, the CDR3 reads TGTGCCAGCACCTCGACCGCCGGACGGACTAACTATGGCTACACCTTC.

The gene calls are TRBV29-1 and TRBJ2-7, with TRBD1 matching over 7 bases. This CDR3 is built from 12 residues. Looked up from germline, CDR1 is SQVTM and CDR2 is ANQGSEA. V dropped 8 bases and J dropped 3; count of bases not matched to a gene: 7. CDR3 DNA sequence: TGCAGCTGTCGACAGGGAATCTACGAGCAGTACTTC. Its protein product is CSCRQGIYEQYF.

The CDR3 DNA follows: TGCAGTGCTAGAGATGATAGCTCTGGGGCCAACGTCCTGACTTTC. Translated, it gives CSARDDSSGANVLTF. The chain is built from TRBV20-1 and TRBJ2-6; D not certain. Trimming removed 0 bases from V and 0 bases from J, with 6 bases in between. CDR1 and CDR2 (germline): DFQATT, SNEGSKA (reference sequence). The CDR3 consists of 15 residues.

This clonotype was seen repeatedly, ten times or more. The CDR3 DNA is TGTGCCAGCAGCCAAGCCGGGACTAGCAGCGGCGAGCAGTACTTC. This translates into CASSQAGTSSGEQYF. V gene TRBV3-1 combines with J gene TRBJ2-7, with 9 positions matching TRBD2. Trimming removed 1 base from V and 6 bases from J; junction bases left unmatched: 7. This CDR3 spans 15 amino acids. The germline V gene encodes CDR1 LGHDT and CDR2 YNNKEL (reference sequence).

The chain has TRBV20-1 and TRBJ1-1; D remains unclear. V lost 4 bases and J lost 5, with 17 bases in between. Germline V gene sequence: CDR1 DFQATT, CDR2 SNEGSKA (reference sequence). The CDR3 covers 14 residues. The CDR3 loop reads CSATALEPGTEAFF. For the CDR3, the DNA is TGCAGTGCTACTGCCCTGGAGCCGGGTACTGAAGCTTTCTTT.

CDR3 coding DNA: TGTGCCAGCAGTGAGGACAGGCCTAATGAAAAACTGTTTTTT. The encoded protein is CASSEDRPNEKLFF. The chain recombines TRBV2 with TRBJ1-4, with TRBD1 matching 7 bases. This CDR3 region has 14 residues. From germline, CDR1 is SNHLY and CDR2 FYNNEI. The ends lost 3 bases at V and 3 bases at J; junction bases unmatched: 1.

This clonotype was detected many times. This chain uses TRBV5-1 with TRBJ1-1, with 7 bases that match TRBD1. J was trimmed by 9 bases and V by 1 base; bases with no gene match: 9. This CDR3 contains 14 residues. The V gene's germline CDR1 is SGHRS and CDR2 YFSETQ. The CDR3 region is CASSLMDRDSQAFF. In DNA, the CDR3 is TGCGCCAGCAGCTTGATGGATCGGGACAGCCAAGCTTTCTTT. Full variable domain (missing parts from reference TRBV5-1 and TRBJ1-1): KAGVTQTPRYLIKTRGQQVTLSCSPISGHRSVSWYQQTPGQGLQFLFEYFSETQRNKGNFPGRFSGRQFSNSRSEMNVSTLELGDSALYLCASSLMDRDSQAFFGQGTRLTVV.

The chain joins TRBV29-1 to TRBJ2-2, with D hard to call. Deletions cut 6 bases from V and 2 bases from J, with 10 bases between. Germline V gives CDR1 SQVTM, CDR2 ANQGSEA. The CDR3 is made up of 13 amino acids. CDR3 protein: CSVPWLNTGELFF. The CDR3, as DNA: TGCAGCGTCCCGTGGTTAAACACCGGGGAGCTGTTTTTT.

The chain is built from TRBV5-1 and TRBJ1-2; TRBD1 agrees at 8 bases. The CDR3 sequence is 17 residues long. V trimming: 2 bases; J trimming: 0 bases; junction bases outside the gene matches: 9. CDR1 and CDR2 from the germline V gene are SGHRS and YFSETQ. CDR3 loop: CASSFVDRASPNYGYTF. As DNA, the CDR3 is TGCGCCAGCAGCTTCGTGGACAGGGCTTCCCCTAACTATGGCTACACCTTC.

The chain is built from TRBV6-5 and TRBJ2-7; the D gene could be TRBD1 or TRBD2 (5 bases each). With 4 bases removed from V and 0 bases from J, the gap between germline ends came to 13 bases. CDR3 size: 15 residues. Germline assignment: CDR1 MNHEY and CDR2 SVGAGI. CDR3 bases: TGTGCCAGCAGTTTCCTTAGGGACGGCTCCTACGAGCAGTACTTC. It specifies CASSFLRDGSYEQYF.

This clonotype was observed many times. This chain links TRBV5-1 with TRBJ2-7, with 7 nucleotides matching TRBD1. This CDR3 is 15 amino acids long. The germline gives CDR1 SGHRS, CDR2 YFSETQ. The J segment lost 3 bases and the V segment lost 4 bases, leaving 10 bases of the junction unmatched. The CDR3 region has the DNA TGCGCCAGCAGCGTCGGGACAGCAAATTTCTACGAGCAGTACTTC. Its translation is CASSVGTANFYEQYF.

This clonotype has a count of ten or more. The CDR3 loop reads CASSRTGRSYNEQFF. CDR3 sequence (DNA): TGCGCCAGCAGTAGAACGGGACGTTCCTACAATGAGCAGTTCTTC. This chain connects TRBV5-1 to TRBJ2-1; D possibly uses TRBD1 or TRBD2 (5 bases each). V was pared by 5 bases and J by 1 base, with 13 bases between. The CDR3 runs 15 residues. CDR1 SGHRS and CDR2 YFSETQ come from the germline V gene.

Ten or more counts support this clonotype. The chain couples TRBV15 to TRBJ1-4; D is undetermined. Between the trimmed V and J ends, which lost 3 bases and 0 bases, there was a span of 11 bases. Germline CDR1 and CDR2: LNHNV and YYDKDF (reference sequence). The CDR3 is 16 residues long. The CDR3 DNA reads TGTGCCACCAGCAGGTCACCCAGTGCAACTAATGAAAAACTGTTTTTT. Its translation is CATSRSPSATNEKLFF. Based on the CDR3 plus reference TRBV15 and TRBJ1-4, the full variable domain is DAMVIQNPRYQVTQFGKPVTLSCSQTLNHNVMYWYQQKSSQAPKLLFHYYDKDFNNEADTPDNFQSRRPNTSFCFLDIRSPGLGDTAMYLCATSRSPSATNEKLFFGSGTQLSVL.

The J gene is TRBJ2-1, the V gene TRBV7-2, with no clear D. V was clipped by 0 bases and J by 12 bases, with 9 bases between them. Germline V gene sequence: CDR1 SGHTA, CDR2 FQGNSA. The CDR3 covers 12 residues. CDR3 DNA: TGTGCCAGCAGCTTAGCCCAGAGAGGGCAGTTCTTC. It translates to CASSLAQRGQFF.

This clonotype showed up many times. The J gene is TRBJ2-1, the V gene TRBV9, with D uncertain. CDR3 length: 13 residues. Germline-derived CDR1 and CDR2 are SGDLS and YYNGEE. Trimming stripped 0 bases from V and 9 bases from J, with 10 bases between. CDR3 bases: TGTGCCAGCAGCGTAGACGCGTGGGGTGAGCAGTTCTTC. Its translation: CASSVDAWGEQFF.

This clonotype was found many times. V is TRBV5-6 and J is TRBJ2-7, with D hard to call. Germline assignment: CDR1 SGHDT and CDR2 YYEEEE. The CDR3 has 15 amino acids. Trimming stripped 1 base from V and 2 bases from J, with 13 bases between. The CDR3 sequence is CASSLRAGRAYEQYF. The DNA for the CDR3 is TGTGCCAGCAGCTTGAGGGCAGGACGAGCCTACGAGCAGTACTTC.

This clonotype has just a few counts. The chain couples TRBV7-6 to TRBJ2-5, with D possibly being TRBD1 or TRBD2 (6 bases each). Trimming took 3 bases from V and 5 from J, leaving 19 bases between them. This CDR3 has 16 residues. From germline, CDR1 is SGHVS and CDR2 FNYEAQ. CDR3 sequence (DNA): TGTGCCAGCAGCTTCTCTCTCGGGGGCCGGCGGGAGACCCAGTACTTC. Translated, it gives CASSFSLGGRRETQYF.